The source of this T cell receptor beta chain is a study of shared clonotypes between healthy human individuals. Background on the study: Donor ages ranged 18 to 49 years: a couple of women, a few men.

Each PCR replicate run on unsorted PBMC took in approximately 270 ng DNA, tens of thousands of T cell genomes. Sequencing used immunoSEQ multiplex PCR; TCRdb keeps in-frame clones, though not all of them. The sample has around 500,000 clones, 78% seen once; the top ten hold approximately 12%. With regard to this clone: Given a far larger clone just one base away, this is likely a sequencing read error.

Within Nashville, Tennessee resided all donors, each a Caucasian adult. Unsorted samples used some 90 million PBMCs for genomic DNA. This CDR3 region has 13 residues. Germline CDR1 and CDR2: GTSNPN and SVGIG (reference sequence). With 7 bases removed from V and 3 bases from J, the gap between germline ends came to 16 bases. The TCR originated in a woman in her 40s in good health. Some clones in this sample may be carry-over from other donors' samples. Specimen: PBMCs. The V call is TRBV30, the J call TRBJ2-7; D is possibly TRBD1 or TRBD2 (5 bases each). In DNA, the CDR3 is TGTGCCTCGCCGGGACCGCCCATCTACGAGCAGTACTTC. Encoded protein: CASPGPPIYEQYF.